This TCR beta chain was profiled in a study of T and B cells in COVID-19 patients. For the study at large: Comorbidities linked to unfavorable COVID-19 outcome were present in about 90% of the 20 active-infection patients. Study-level points and caveats: At recovery TRB diversity and richness exceeded healthy donors, after highly clonal active COVID-19 repertoires.

There are a few counts of this clonotype. As yet, its antigen is unknown. CDR3 length: 14 amino acids. CDR1 is SGHTA, CDR2 FQGNSA, per germline. V was trimmed by 0 bases and J by 7 bases, leaving 10 bases between them. TRB rearrangements were amplified by multiplex PCR with BIOMED2 TRB-A/B primers. In TCRdb, the multiplex PCR reads were re-called with MiXCR into one record per CDR3 protein. The sample records roughly 15,000 distinct CDR3 sequences, 25% to 35% being singletons. TRB was amplified from roughly 250-500 ng of blood genomic DNA. Sample: blood. The clonotype comes from a human donor who had recovered from COVID-19. The chain uses TRBV7-2 and TRBJ2-1; no definite D call. DNA for the CDR3: TGTGCCAGCAGCTTAGCGCCCGGGTATAATGAGCAGTTCTTC. It codes for CASSLAPGYNEQFF.